This is a list of T cell receptor beta chains from one sample in a study of cytomegalovirus exposure and HLA in healthy donors. Here immunoSEQ multiplex PCR was the method, and the copy in TCRdb shows in-frame clones only, minus some. Among about 140,000 clones, roughly 80% were seen once, and the ten largest hold about 3.4%. Material for sequencing was PBMCs. All receptors derive from a female donor in good health and CMV-seronegative. CDR3s include the opening cysteine and the closing phenylalanine or tryptophan. Fields, in order: D gene, CDR3 length, V gene, CDR3 protein. A D gene is named only where the DNA matches it firmly.

NA,11,TRBV29-1,CSVHRGEKLFF
TRBD1,18,TRBV7-2,CASSPRAGTGKLNTEAFF
TRBD2,16,TRBV9,CASSRTSGRETDTQYF
NA,12,TRBV7-2,CASSLEPGELFF
NA,14,TRBV6-4,CASSGTSNTGELFF
TRBD1,15,TRBV4-3,CASSLRTGSGQPQHF
NA,14,TRBV19,CASSATGSANTQYF
TRBD2,13,TRBV6-6,CASRVAGAGELFF
TRBD2,14,TRBV4-1,CASSPGLGINEQFF
NA,18,TRBV5-1,CASSLSTTGVARGNEQFF
NA,17,TRBV4-1,CASSQAELAGFTGELFF
NA,12,TRBV7-9,CASSYDRYEQYF
TRBD2,15,TRBV9,CASSVAGGPTDTQYF
NA,14,TRBV7-8,CASSLEGGLTEAFF
TRBD1,15,TRBV27,CASSLLTGVRYEQYF
NA,14,TRBV7-7,CASSLDLADGELFF
NA,14,TRBV10-3,CAFRRELGTGELFF
NA,15,TRBV10-3,CAISELSQGEDEQYF
NA,14,TRBV15,CATSRDRGQQPQHF
NA,15,TRBV5-8,CASSFPDRPNYGYTF